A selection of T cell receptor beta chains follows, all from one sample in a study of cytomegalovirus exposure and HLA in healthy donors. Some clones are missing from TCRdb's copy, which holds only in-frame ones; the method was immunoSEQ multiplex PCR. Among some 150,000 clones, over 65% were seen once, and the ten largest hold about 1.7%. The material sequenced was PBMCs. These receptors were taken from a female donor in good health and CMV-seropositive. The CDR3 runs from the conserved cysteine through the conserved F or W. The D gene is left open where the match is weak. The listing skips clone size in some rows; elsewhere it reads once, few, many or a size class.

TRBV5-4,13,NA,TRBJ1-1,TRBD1,CASSLQGYAEAFF,TGTGCCAGCAGCTTACAGGGGTACGCTGAAGCTTTCTTT
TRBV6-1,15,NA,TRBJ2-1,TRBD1,CASVLRQGSYNEQFF,TGTGCCAGCGTTCTACGACAGGGCTCCTACAATGAGCAGTTCTTC
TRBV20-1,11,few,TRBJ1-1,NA,CSASVGDEAFF,TGCAGTGCCAGTGTAGGGGATGAAGCTTTCTTT
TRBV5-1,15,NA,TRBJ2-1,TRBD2,CASSSTSGGPNEQFF,TGCGCCAGCAGTTCTACTAGCGGGGGGCCCAATGAGCAGTTCTTC
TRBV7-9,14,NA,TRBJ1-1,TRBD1,CASSSDRVNTEAFF,TGTGCCAGCAGCTCCGACAGGGTGAACACTGAAGCTTTCTTT
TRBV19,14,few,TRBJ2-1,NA,CASSIQGLSTEQFF,TGTGCCAGTAGTATCCAGGGGCTTTCCACTGAGCAGTTCTTC
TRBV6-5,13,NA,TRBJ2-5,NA,CASSDTGTETQYF,TGTGCCAGCAGTGACACAGGGACGGAGACCCAGTACTTC
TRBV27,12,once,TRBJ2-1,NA,CASGGLYNEQFF,TGTGCCAGTGGGGGACTCTACAATGAGCAGTTCTTC
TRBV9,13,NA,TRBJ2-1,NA,CASSVGGGDEQFF,TGTGCCAGCAGCGTAGGAGGGGGAGATGAGCAGTTCTTC
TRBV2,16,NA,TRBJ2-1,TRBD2,CASSVGGTSGINEQFF,TGTGCCAGCAGTGTGGGCGGGACTAGCGGAATAAATGAGCAGTTCTTC
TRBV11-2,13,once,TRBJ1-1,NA,CASSWGVNTEAFF,TGTGCCAGCAGTTGGGGAGTGAACACTGAAGCTTTCTTT
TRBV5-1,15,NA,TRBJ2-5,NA,CASSLEGQQQETQYF,TGCGCCAGCAGCCTGGAGGGACAACAACAAGAGACCCAGTACTTC
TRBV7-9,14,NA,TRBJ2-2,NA,CASSYTGKPGELFF,TGTGCCAGCAGCTACACCGGGAAACCCGGGGAGCTGTTTTTT
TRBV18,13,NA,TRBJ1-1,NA,CASSQGQNTEAFF,TGTGCCAGCTCACAGGGACAGAACACTGAAGCTTTCTTT
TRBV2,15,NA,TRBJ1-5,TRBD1,CASSDGTGRGQPQHF,TGTGCCAGCAGTGATGGGACAGGGAGAGGTCAGCCCCAGCATTTT
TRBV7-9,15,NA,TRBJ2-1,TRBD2,CASGVAGGQAMTQFF,TGTGCCAGCGGTGTAGCGGGGGGGCAGGCAATGACCCAGTTCTTC
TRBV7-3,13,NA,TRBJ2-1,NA,CASSLHSENEQFF,TGTGCCAGCAGCTTACATTCGGAGAATGAGCAGTTCTTC
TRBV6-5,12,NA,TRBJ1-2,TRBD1,CASRGTGGGYTF,TGTGCCAGCAGGGGGACAGGGGGCGGCTACACCTTC
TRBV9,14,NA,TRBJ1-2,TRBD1,CASSALDRGEINTF,TGTGCCAGCAGCGCCTTAGACAGGGGCGAAATCAACACCTTC
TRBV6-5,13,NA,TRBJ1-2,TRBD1,CASSIRTGAGYTF,TGTGCCAGCAGTATAAGGACAGGGGCTGGCTACACCTTC
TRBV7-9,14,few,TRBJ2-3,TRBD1,CASSSGQVADTQYF,TGTGCCAGCAGCTCCGGACAGGTAGCAGATACGCAGTATTTT
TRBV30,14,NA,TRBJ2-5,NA,CAWTPIAGGETQYF,TGTGCCTGGACCCCTATTGCGGGTGGAGAGACCCAGTACTTC
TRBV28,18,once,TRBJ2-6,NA,CASSLRRHRDLGANVLTF,TGTGCCAGCAGTTTACGTAGGCACAGGGATTTGGGGGCCAACGTCCTGACTTTC
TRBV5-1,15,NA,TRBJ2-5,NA,CASSSGGTSPKTQYF,TGCGCCAGCAGCTCGGGCGGGACCTCCCCAAAGACCCAGTACTTC
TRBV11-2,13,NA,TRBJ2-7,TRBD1,CASSLTGEYEQYF,TGTGCCAGCAGCTTGACAGGGGAATACGAGCAGTACTTC
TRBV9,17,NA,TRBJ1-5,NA,CASSPTHQGLVNQPQHF,TGTGCCAGCAGTCCTACCCACCAGGGCTTGGTCAATCAGCCCCAGCATTTT
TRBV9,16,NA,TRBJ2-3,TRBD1,CASSVVRTGPTDTQYF,TGTGCCAGCAGCGTAGTTAGGACAGGACCCACAGATACGCAGTATTTT
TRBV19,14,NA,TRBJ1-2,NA,CASSIDLSNYGYTF,TGTGCCAGTAGTATAGACCTGAGTAACTATGGCTACACCTTC
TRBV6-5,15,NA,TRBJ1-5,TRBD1,CASRPPGQNNQPQHF,TGTGCCAGCAGACCCCCGGGACAGAACAATCAGCCCCAGCATTTT
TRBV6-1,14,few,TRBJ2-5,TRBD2,CASSVSQGGETQYF,TGTGCCAGCAGTGTATCGCAGGGAGGGGAGACCCAGTACTTC
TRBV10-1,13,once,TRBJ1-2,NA,CASSEMRDYGYTF,TGCGCCAGCAGTGAGATGAGGGACTATGGCTACACCTTC
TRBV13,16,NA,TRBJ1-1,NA,CASSPPESVLNTEAFF,TGTGCCAGCAGCCCGCCCGAGTCGGTCCTGAACACTGAAGCTTTCTTT
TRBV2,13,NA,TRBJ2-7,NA,CASTGLSSYEQYF,TGTGCCAGCACGGGGTTGTCCTCCTACGAGCAGTACTTC
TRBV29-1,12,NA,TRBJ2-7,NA,CSVEAGAYEQYF,TGCAGCGTTGAGGCCGGAGCCTACGAGCAGTACTTC
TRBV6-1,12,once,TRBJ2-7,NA,CASSLVYYEQYF,TGTGCCAGCAGTCTAGTTTACTACGAGCAGTACTTC
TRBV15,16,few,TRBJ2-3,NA,CATSRPQGRDTDTQYF,TGTGCCACCAGCAGACCACAGGGGCGGGACACAGATACGCAGTATTTT
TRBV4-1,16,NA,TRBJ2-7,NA,CASSQEKARGAYEQYF,TGCGCCAGCAGCCAAGAAAAGGCCAGGGGGGCCTACGAGCAGTACTTC
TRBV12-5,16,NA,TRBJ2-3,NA,CASGLIVGVDTDTQYF,TGTGCTAGTGGTCTAATCGTAGGGGTTGACACAGATACGCAGTATTTT
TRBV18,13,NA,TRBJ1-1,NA,CASSPTGSTEAFF,TGTGCCAGCTCACCCACAGGGAGCACTGAAGCTTTCTTT
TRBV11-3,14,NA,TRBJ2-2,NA,CASSPVGGTGELFF,TGTGCCAGCAGCCCCGTGGGGGGCACCGGGGAGCTGTTTTTT
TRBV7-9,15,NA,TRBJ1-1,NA,CASTPRGGSNTEAFF,TGTGCCAGCACCCCCCGGGGGGGCTCGAACACTGAAGCTTTCTTT
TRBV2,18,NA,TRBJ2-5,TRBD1,CANSVPGQGVSGEETQYF,TGTGCCAACAGCGTACCGGGACAGGGGGTTAGCGGAGAAGAGACCCAGTACTTC
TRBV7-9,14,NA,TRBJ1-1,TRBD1,CASSLMTGGEEAFF,TGTGCCAGCAGCTTAATGACAGGGGGCGAGGAAGCTTTCTTT
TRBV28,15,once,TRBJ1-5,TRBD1,CASTPVGTGPQPQHF,TGTGCCAGCACCCCCGTCGGGACAGGCCCCCAGCCCCAGCATTTT
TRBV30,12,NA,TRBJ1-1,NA,CAWSREGFEAFF,TGTGCCTGGAGTAGGGAGGGTTTTGAAGCTTTCTTT
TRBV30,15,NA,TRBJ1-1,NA,CAWSVGWGSNTEAFF,TGTGCCTGGAGTGTTGGTTGGGGCTCTAACACTGAAGCTTTCTTT
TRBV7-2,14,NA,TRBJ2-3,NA,CASSLGLGTDTQYF,TGTGCCAGCAGCTTAGGGCTAGGCACAGATACGCAGTATTTT
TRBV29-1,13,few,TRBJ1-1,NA,CSVVVELNTEAFF,TGCAGCGTTGTTGTAGAACTGAACACTGAAGCTTTCTTT
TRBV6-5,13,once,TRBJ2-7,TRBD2,CASSPTSGYEQYF,TGTGCCAGCAGCCCGACTAGCGGCTACGAGCAGTACTTC
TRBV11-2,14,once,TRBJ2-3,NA,CASSLDLPADTQYF,TGTGCCAGCAGCTTAGATCTTCCGGCAGATACGCAGTATTTT
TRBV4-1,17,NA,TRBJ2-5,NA,CASSQGPGPGQGETQYF,TGCGCCAGCAGCCAGGGCCCTGGACCGGGGCAGGGGGAGACCCAGTACTTC
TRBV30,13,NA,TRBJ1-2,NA,CAWSAWGSRGYTF,TGTGCCTGGAGTGCCTGGGGCTCGAGAGGCTACACCTTC
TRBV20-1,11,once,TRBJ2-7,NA,CSATTAQEQYF,TGCAGTGCTACGACAGCCCAAGAGCAGTACTTC
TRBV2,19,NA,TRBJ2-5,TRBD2,CASRRFGRRSGGAKETQYF,TGTGCCAGCAGGCGTTTCGGACGGAGAAGCGGGGGGGCAAAAGAGACCCAGTACTTC
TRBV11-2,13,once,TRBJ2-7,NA,CASSFRLAHEQYF,TGTGCCAGCAGCTTTCGGCTAGCGCACGAGCAGTACTTC
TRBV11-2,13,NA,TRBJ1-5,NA,CASSRDSNQPQHF,TGTGCCTCCAGCAGGGATAGCAATCAGCCCCAGCATTTT
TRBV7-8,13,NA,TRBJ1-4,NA,CASSLGGGEKLFF,TGTGCCAGCAGCTTAGGAGGGGGGGAGAAACTGTTTTTT